Shown below are 10 T cell receptor beta chains from a single sample sequenced in a study of T cells after yellow fever vaccination. TCRdb fed the 5' RACE reads into MiXCR, producing one record per CDR3 protein. The data show some 320,000 distinct CDR3 sequences, approximately 4% seen once. The source was PBMCs, collected 5 days after the yellow fever booster vaccination. The origin of the receptors is a man younger than 35 who received the YFV17D yellow fever vaccine.

The V call is TRBV5-1, the J call TRBJ2-3, with 8 bases matching TRBD1. Per the germline V gene, CDR1 is SGHRS and CDR2 is YFSETQ. This CDR3 has 15 residues. V shed 4 bases, J shed 3 bases, and the junction held 7 bases outside the gene matches. CDR3 nucleotide sequence: TGCGCCAGCAGCCCAGACAGGGGAGATACAGATACGCAGTATTTT. Translation: CASSPDRGDTDTQYF.

The table lists this clonotype with a few counts. The chain is built from TRBV12-5 and TRBJ1-2, with a weak D call TRBD1 (5 bases). The germline CDR1 and CDR2 sequences are LGHNT and FRNRAP. V lost 7 bases, J lost 8 bases, and 17 bases lay in between. The CDR3 consists of 13 residues. The CDR3 region has the DNA TGTGCTAGTGCCGTGGACAATTCGGGAGGCTACACCTTC. Translating it yields CASAVDNSGGYTF.

This clonotype has only a few counts. The genes are TRBV4-3 and TRBJ1-2, with no clear D. Germline loops: CDR1 LGHNA, CDR2 YSLEER. V dropped 5 bases and J dropped 3 bases, with 19 bases sitting between them. This CDR3 spans 16 amino acids. The CDR3: CASSFGRKPLHYGYTF. The CDR3 DNA is TGCGCCAGCAGCTTTGGCCGAAAGCCCCTACACTATGGCTACACCTTC.

This clonotype came up a few times. The V and J genes are TRBV7-9 and TRBJ2-5; D possibly corresponds to TRBD1 (6 bases). Germline-derived CDR1 and CDR2 are SEHNR and FQNEAQ (reference sequence). The V end lost 3 bases, the J end lost 1 base, and 12 bases lay between the germline ends. The CDR3 is made up of 15 amino acids. CDR3 nucleotides: TGTGCCAGCAGCTTTTCTTGGGGGCGCCAAGAGACCCAGTACTTC. This sequence encodes CASSFSWGRQETQYF.

This clonotype was observed many times. The chain couples TRBV5-1 to TRBJ2-5, with D perhaps being TRBD1 or TRBD2 (5 bases each). Trimming took off 5 bases at V and 2 bases at J, with 19 bases between the two ends. CDR1 is SGHRS, CDR2 YFSETQ, per germline. This CDR3 region has 16 residues. The CDR3, as DNA: TGCGCCAGCAGATCCGGGACCGAAACACCTCAAGAGACCCAGTACTTC. It translates to CASRSGTETPQETQYF. Together with reference TRBV5-1 and TRBJ2-5, the CDR3 gives the full variable domain: KAGVTQTPRYLIKTRGQQVTLSCSPISGHRSVSWYQQTPGQGLQFLFEYFSETQRNKGNFPGRFSGRQFSNSRSEMNVSTLELGDSALYLCASRSGTETPQETQYFGPGTRLLVL.

This clonotype has at least ten counts. The genes are TRBV7-8 and TRBJ2-7; 8 bases are shared with TRBD1. Trimming cost V 1 base and J 3 bases; bases outside gene matches: 5. Looked up from germline, CDR1 is SGHVS and CDR2 is FQNEAQ. The CDR3 contains 15 residues. CDR3 bases: TGTGCCAGCAGCTTAGTTGGCACAGGGGGCTACGAGCAGTACTTC. This translates into CASSLVGTGGYEQYF.

This clonotype was counted a few times. The J gene is TRBJ2-1, the V gene TRBV12-3 or TRBV12-4, with a tentative D call TRBD2 (7 bases). The CDR3 loop spans 14 amino acids. Trimming stripped 5 bases from V and 10 bases from J, with 18 bases between. Written as DNA, the CDR3 is TGTGCCAGCAGTATAAGGGGGGGCCTAGAAGAGCAGTTCTTC. It specifies CASSIRGGLEEQFF.

This chain connects TRBV6-1 to TRBJ2-5; D is uncertain. CDR3 length: 15 residues. Germline V CDR1 and CDR2: MNHNS, SASEGT. V dropped 3 bases and J dropped 7 bases, with 18 bases sitting between them. CDR3 DNA sequence: TGTGCCAGCAGTGATGGGCTCTGGGTCCATTGGACCCAGTACTTC. Translated: CASSDGLWVHWTQYF.

The chain is built from TRBV6-6 and TRBJ2-7; no firm D call. V was cut by 0 bases and J by 4 bases, with 7 bases left in between. From germline, CDR1 is MNHNY and CDR2 SVGAGI (reference sequence). This CDR3 comprises 13 residues. The CDR3 DNA reads as TGTGCCAGCAGTTACTCGCCGCTTTACGAGCAGTACTTC. Its protein product is CASSYSPLYEQYF.

The chain carries TRBV6-5 and TRBJ2-3; 8 positions match TRBD2. Trimming removed 0 bases from V and 1 base from J; junction bases left unmatched: 3. Germline assignment: CDR1 MNHEY and CDR2 SVGAGI. This CDR3 comprises 16 residues. The CDR3 nucleotides read TGTGCCAGCAGTTACTCGACGGGGGGGGGCACAGATACGCAGTATTTT. It encodes CASSYSTGGGTDTQYF.